This T cell receptor (beta chain) was identified in a study of blood T cell repertoires in COVID-19. Study-level information: COVID-19 samples collected from the United States, Italy and Spain covered acute and convalescent phases. Sources were T cells, B-cell-depleted T cells, or PBMCs; the material itself was cDNA or gDNA.

Per the original methods: By means of reference gene primer amplification, nucleated cell counts were estimated. Profiled with immunoSEQ multiplex PCR; TCRdb holds only in-frame clones, not every one. That table gives V, J and clone size, and the DNA gave D and trimming. The table records 130,000 or so clones, around nine tenths of them present only once. This CDR3 is built from 15 residues. Per the germline V gene, CDR1 is LNHDA and CDR2 is SQIVND (reference sequence). V lost 4 bases and J 5 bases, leaving 14 bases between the germline ends. This sequence was found in a man over 45 with active or convalescent COVID-19. The specimen sequenced was peripheral blood. The J gene is TRBJ1-4, the V gene TRBV19; possibly TRBD1 for D (5 bases). The DNA of the CDR3 is TGTGCCAGTAGTACGGCGGGGGGAGCGAATGAAAAACTGTTTTTT. It specifies CASSTAGGANEKLFF.